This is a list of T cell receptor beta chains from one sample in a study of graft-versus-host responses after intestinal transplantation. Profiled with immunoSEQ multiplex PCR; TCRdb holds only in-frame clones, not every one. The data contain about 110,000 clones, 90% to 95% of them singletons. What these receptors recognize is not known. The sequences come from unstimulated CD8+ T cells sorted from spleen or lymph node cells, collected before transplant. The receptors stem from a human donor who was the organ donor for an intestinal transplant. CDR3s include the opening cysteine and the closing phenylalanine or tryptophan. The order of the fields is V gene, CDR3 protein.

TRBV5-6 CASSFGQGSYEQYF
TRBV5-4 CASSFQGELALRDTQYF
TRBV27 CASSFTVAGVDEQYF
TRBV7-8 CASSLLVRQANEKLFF
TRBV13 CASPRGREVRKNIQYF
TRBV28 CASSFPGQGSYEQYF
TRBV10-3 CAISEWRGYEQYF
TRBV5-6 CASSLAMDTQYF
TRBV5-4 CASSHRAGGPTNEQFF
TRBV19 CASSIVPQDEAFF
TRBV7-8 CASSLGLAGGSPYEQFF
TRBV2 CATRAGVTDTQYF
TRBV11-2 CASSTADREGRGQYF
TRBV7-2 CASSLDRDRPGDEQYF
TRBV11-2 CASSGRLAGAADTQYF
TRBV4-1 CASSQTVELNYGYTF
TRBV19 CASSMVGEITDTQYF
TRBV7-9 CASSLAWGSGRGEQFF
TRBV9 CASGNGGTPTGELFF
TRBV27 CASSLTGTGGEKLFF
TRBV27 CASSSYREQFF
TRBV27 CASSLEGGLREKLFF
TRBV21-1 CASSKADIVGTGNICGNQPQHF
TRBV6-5 CASSFRAGGELFF
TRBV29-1 CSVEGEGKQETQYF
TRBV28 CASSRGHPAGYTF
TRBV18 CASSSSRHGNQPQHF
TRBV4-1 CASSQAGSYTF
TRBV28 CASSRGKLFF
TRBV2 CASSDGNNYGYTF
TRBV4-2 CASSRTLSYEQYF
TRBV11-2 CASSLDQGPYEQYF
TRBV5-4 CASSLAGGPYEQYF
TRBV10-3 CAISESKTANYGYTF
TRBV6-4 CASRVTYQETQYF
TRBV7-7 CASSLGGYGYTF
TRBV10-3 CAIRTQGTYEQYF
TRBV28 CASNQQGAPDTQYF
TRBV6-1 CASSETGGGAYYNEQFF
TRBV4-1 CASSQLRGGHQPQHF
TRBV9 CASSVAVGTDTQYF
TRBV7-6 CASSLNPSYNEQFF
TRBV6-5 CASSILYEQYF
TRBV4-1 CASSQVIRRRRTGVFTEAFF